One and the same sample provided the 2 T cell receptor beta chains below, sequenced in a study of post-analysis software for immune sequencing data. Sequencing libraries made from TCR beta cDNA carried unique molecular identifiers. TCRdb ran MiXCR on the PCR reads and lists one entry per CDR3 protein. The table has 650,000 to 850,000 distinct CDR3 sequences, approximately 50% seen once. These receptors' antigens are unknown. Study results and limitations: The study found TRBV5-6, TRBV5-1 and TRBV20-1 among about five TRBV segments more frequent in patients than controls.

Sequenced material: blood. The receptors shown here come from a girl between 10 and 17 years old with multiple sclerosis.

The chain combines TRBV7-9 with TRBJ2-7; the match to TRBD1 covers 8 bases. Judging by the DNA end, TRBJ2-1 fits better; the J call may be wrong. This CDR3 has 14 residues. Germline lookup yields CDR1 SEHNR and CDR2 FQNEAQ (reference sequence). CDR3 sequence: CASSLRQGLDEQFF. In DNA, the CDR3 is TGTGCCAGCAGCTTACGACAGGGGCTGGATGAGCAGTTCTTC.

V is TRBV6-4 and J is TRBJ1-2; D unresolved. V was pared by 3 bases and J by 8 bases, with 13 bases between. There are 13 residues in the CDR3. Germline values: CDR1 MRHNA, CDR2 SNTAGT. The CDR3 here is CASSDAATKGYTF. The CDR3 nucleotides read TGTGCCAGCAGTGATGCAGCTACGAAGGGCTACACCTTC.